This paragraph reports one TCR beta chain. What it binds is not known. The J segment lost 2 bases and the V segment lost 3 bases, leaving 8 bases of the junction unmatched. The CDR3 sequence is 16 residues long. The germline V gene has CDR1 WSHSY and CDR2 SAAADI. The sample is drawn from a study of spatial heterogeneity in lung cancer. Turning to the study itself: Unique TCR and UMI combinations averaged more than ten appearances each in raw reads.

General observations from the study: Detection of ubiquitous tumor TCRs in blood was higher at resection than follow-up.

Time point defined: sample taken at primary tumor resection. Sequencing of whole RNA from tumor, nontumor lung or frozen PBMC involved no sorting. TCRdb used MiXCR to reprocess the 5' RACE reads, holding one entry per CDR3 protein. The data hold roughly 8,000 distinct CDR3 sequences, with approximately 8% observed a single time. The origin of this receptor is a female donor with early-stage non-small cell lung cancer. The source material was PBMCs, sampled at surgery. The chain employs TRBV10-2 and TRBJ2-3; 7 bases fit TRBD1. CDR3 coding DNA: TGCGCCAGCAGTGATCCCGACAGGGCCTTCACAGATACGCAGTATTTT. Translating gives CASSDPDRAFTDTQYF.